This T cell receptor (beta chain) was sequenced during a study of cytomegalovirus exposure and HLA in healthy donors. Study-wide results and caveats: V segments that were indistinguishable, TRBV6-2 and TRBV6-3 among them, were omitted from analysis. Productive rates of about 87% or about 30% were seen for most TCR beta V segments in an earlier analysis.

Regarding this clone: Its antigen is unidentified.

Deletions cut 3 bases from V and 3 bases from J, with 6 bases between. CDR3 length: 13 amino acids. Germline CDR1 and CDR2: SEHNR and FQNEAQ (reference sequence). PCR involved 60 Vbeta and 13 Jbeta primers. Libraries were prepared by immunoSEQ multiplex PCR; TCRdb keeps only in-frame clonotypes and omits some of them. The sample carries a few hundred thousand clones, roughly four fifths recorded once. Sequenced: PBMCs. The receptor was isolated from a girl aged 2 to 9 in good health and CMV-seronegative. This chain links TRBV7-9 with TRBJ2-1, with no clear D. CDR3 in DNA: TGTGCCAGCAGCTTTAACAACTACAATGAGCAGTTCTTC. Its translation: CASSFNNYNEQFF.